Presented here are 27 T cell receptor beta chains from one specimen sequenced in a study of neurological immune-mediated disorders. MiXCR was run by TCRdb on the 5' RACE reads, yielding one entry per CDR3 protein. This repertoire shows about 71,000 distinct CDR3 sequences, 10% found once; its top ten account for 9.5% to 10%. Documented time point: longitudinal time-point 1 (baseline). Input material: PBMCs. The source of these receptors is a young man in good health.

The table lists this clonotype with many counts. The chain has TRBV4-2 and TRBJ1-1; D is ambiguous. V lost 2 bases to trimming and J lost 5 bases, with 12 bases between them. CDR1 and CDR2 from the germline V gene are LGHNA and YNFKEQ. CDR3 length equals 14 residues. The CDR3 sequence is CASSQSSRETEAFF. CDR3 nucleotides: TGTGCCAGCAGCCAATCATCTCGCGAGACTGAAGCTTTCTTT.

This clonotype was counted ten times or more. This chain joins TRBV6-6 and TRBJ2-7; a weak D match, TRBD2 (7 bases). Germline V CDR1 and CDR2: MNHNY, SVGAGI (reference sequence). This CDR3 is 15 amino acids long. Trimming shortened V by 2 bases and J by 4 bases, and 15 bases separated the two germline ends. The CDR3, as DNA: TGTGCCAGCAGTTACGGGGGAGGGGGATGGTACGAGCAGTACTTC. Amino acid sequence: CASSYGGGGWYEQYF.

In its sample, this clonotype was seen many times. The V and J genes are TRBV15 and TRBJ1-1, with D perhaps matching TRBD1 (5 bases). There are 15 residues in the CDR3. Trimming took 1 base from V and 0 from J, leaving 9 bases between them. Germline V gene sequence: CDR1 LNHNV, CDR2 YYDKDF (reference sequence). The CDR3 protein is CATSRVQDMNTEAFF. The CDR3 bases are TGTGCCACCAGCAGAGTCCAGGACATGAACACTGAAGCTTTCTTT.

This clonotype has ten or more counts. The chain combines TRBV7-8 with TRBJ1-1; 7 nucleotides match TRBD1. The CDR3 extends over 12 amino acids. Germline CDR1 and CDR2: SGHVS and FQNEAQ. V lost 0 bases to trimming and J lost 11 bases; unmatched junction nucleotides: 3. The CDR3 protein is CASSLAGGDAFF. The DNA of the CDR3 is TGTGCCAGCAGCTTAGCAGGGGGCGACGCTTTCTTT. Using reference TRBV7-8 and TRBJ1-1 for the parts outside the CDR3, the full variable domain is GAGVSQSPRYKVAKRGQDVALRCDPISGHVSLFWYQQALGQGPEFLTYFQNEAQLDKSGLPSDRFFAERPEGSVSTLKIQRTQQEDSAVYLCASSLAGGDAFFGQGTRLTVV.

This clonotype was counted many times. The chain carries TRBV18 and TRBJ2-2; D is unresolved. The CDR3 is made up of 11 amino acids. Trimming removed 5 bases from V and 6 bases from J, with 4 bases in between. Germline CDR1 and CDR2: KGHSH and LQKENI. The CDR3: CASSLSGELFF. CDR3 sequence (DNA): TGTGCCAGCTCATTATCCGGGGAGCTGTTTTTT.

Only a few counts were recorded for this clonotype. Germline and junction disagree at one end, which may indicate a read error. The chain is built from TRBV5-1 and TRBJ1-5; D remains unclear. This CDR3 spans 14 amino acids. CDR1 and CDR2 (germline): SGHRS, YFSETQ. CDR3 sequence reads: CASSLSEGKQPQHF. CDR3 DNA: TGCGCCAGCAGCTTATCTGAGGGCAAACAGCCCCAGCATTTT.

The sample holds many counts of this clonotype. This chain links TRBV6-5 with TRBJ1-1; 11 bases match TRBD1. Germline V gene data show CDR1 as MNHEY and CDR2 as SVGAGI. V was pared by 6 bases and J by 1 base, with 16 bases of the junction left unmatched. The CDR3 consists of 19 residues. The DNA for the CDR3 is TGTGCCAGCAGGTCCGGGACAGGGGGTTCTCTCTTCGCGAACACTGAAGCTTTCTTT. Translating gives CASRSGTGGSLFANTEAFF.

This clonotype showed up many times. The rearrangement links TRBV5-1 to TRBJ2-2, with a possible D match to TRBD2 (6 bases). Germline loops: CDR1 SGHRS, CDR2 YFSETQ. The CDR3 loop spans 15 amino acids. V was shortened by 0 bases and J by 1 base, with 7 bases between the two germline ends. The CDR3 region is CASSLAGGNTGELFF. The CDR3 nucleotides read TGCGCCAGCAGCTTGGCCGGGGGGAACACCGGGGAGCTGTTTTTT.

This sequence joins TRBV20-1 and TRBJ2-7; perhaps TRBD1 as D (6 bases). The germline V and J ends were trimmed by 0 bases and 3 bases, with 6 bases remaining between them. The CDR3 sequence is 12 residues long. Germline V gene sequence: CDR1 DFQATT, CDR2 SNEGSKA (reference sequence). The CDR3 loop reads CSARETGYEQYF. The DNA for the CDR3 is TGCAGTGCTAGAGAGACAGGCTACGAGCAGTACTTC.

This clonotype was counted at least ten times. This chain joins TRBV11-3 and TRBJ2-1; D uncertain. The V gene lost 0 bases and the J gene lost 8 bases, with 8 bases spanning the gap. This CDR3 contains 13 residues. In germline, CDR1 is SGHNT, CDR2 YENEEA. CDR3 sequence reads: CASSLDAMDEQFF. The CDR3 DNA reads TGTGCCAGCAGCTTAGATGCTATGGATGAGCAGTTCTTC.

This clonotype was counted ten times or more. This chain uses TRBV28 with TRBJ1-5; 7 bases line up with TRBD1. CDR3 length equals 16 residues. V shed 5 bases and J 9 bases; nucleotides not matched to a gene: 16. The germline V gene has CDR1 MDHEN and CDR2 SYDVKM. CDR3 region: CASSTLYRGPDSPQHF. CDR3 nucleotides: TGTGCCAGCAGTACCTTATACAGGGGCCCCGACTCGCCCCAGCATTTT.

This clonotype was counted many times. This chain uses TRBV13 with TRBJ2-2; D remains unclear. V gave up 3 bases and J gave up 4 bases, with 6 bases separating them. The V gene's germline CDR1 is PRHDT and CDR2 FYEKMQ (reference sequence). The CDR3 length is 13 residues. CDR3 sequence: CASSFHLTGELFF. DNA for the CDR3: TGTGCCAGCAGCTTCCACCTCACCGGGGAGCTGTTTTTT.

This clonotype was counted at least ten times. V usage is TRBV20-1 and J usage is TRBJ2-6; weak D call: TRBD1 (6 bases). V was shortened by 0 bases and J by 2 bases, with 20 bases between the two germline ends. Germline assignment: CDR1 DFQATT and CDR2 SNEGSKA (reference sequence). There are 19 residues in the CDR3. CDR3 nucleotides: TGCAGTGCTAGAGATGCCGAGGCAGGGGTTCTTGCTGGGGCCAACGTCCTGACTTTC. Its protein product is CSARDAEAGVLAGANVLTF.

This clonotype was counted many times. This chain links TRBV15 with TRBJ2-1; 8 bases are a match to TRBD2. Per germline, CDR1 LNHNV and CDR2 YYDKDF (reference sequence). The CDR3 loop spans 18 amino acids. With V trimmed by 2 bases and J by 1 base, 10 bases remained unmatched. This chain's CDR3 is CATSRIKPGGTSYNEQFF. The CDR3 coding sequence is TGTGCCACCAGCAGAATTAAACCGGGGGGGACATCCTACAATGAGCAGTTCTTC.

In the case of this clonotype: Since a much larger clone is just one base distant, this may be a read error. The chain recombines TRBV6-5 with TRBJ2-1; TRBD2 agrees at 7 bases. The CDR3 has 15 amino acids. Germline V gene sequence: CDR1 MNHEY, CDR2 SVGAGI. V lost 8 bases and J lost 6; bases outside the gene matches: 13. The CDR3 region is CASGGDRERGNEQFF. Written as DNA, the CDR3 is TGTGCCAGCGGGGGGGATCGGGAGCGGGGCAATGAGCAGTTCTTC.

The sample holds many counts of this clonotype. The chain combines TRBV29-1 with TRBJ1-5; TRBD1 aligns across 11 bases. Germline-derived CDR1 and CDR2 are SQVTM and ANQGSEA. This CDR3 has 14 residues. The V gene end was trimmed by 0 bases and the J gene end by 6 bases; junction bases not matched to a gene: 1. CDR3 region: CSVEDGTGGQPQHF. CDR3 in DNA: TGCAGCGTTGAAGACGGGACAGGGGGTCAGCCCCAGCATTTT.

The chain is built from TRBV7-2 and TRBJ2-1; TRBD2 matches at 11 bases. V gave up 2 bases and J gave up 8 bases; unmatched junction bases: 8. The CDR3 contains 16 residues. Germline CDR1 SGHTA, CDR2 FQGNSA. The CDR3 here is CASSLTTSGRLDEQFF. CDR3 in DNA: TGTGCCAGCAGCTTAACAACTAGCGGGAGATTGGATGAGCAGTTCTTC. Filled out from reference TRBV7-2 and TRBJ2-1, the complete variable domain reads GAGVSQSPSNKVTEKGKDVELRCDPISGHTALYWYRQSLGQGLEFLIYFQGNSAPDKSGLPSDRFSAERTGGSVSTLTIQRTQQEDSAVYLCASSLTTSGRLDEQFFGPGTRLTVL.

This clonotype was detected many times. V usage is TRBV7-2 and J usage is TRBJ2-1; 11 bases match TRBD2. Per the germline V gene, CDR1 is SGHTA and CDR2 is FQGNSA. The CDR3 spans 15 residues. Trimming cost V 2 bases and J 8 bases; bases outside gene matches: 5. CDR3 in DNA: TGTGCCAGCAGCTTATTAGCGGGAGGGCCCCATGAGCAGTTCTTC. Its translation is CASSLLAGGPHEQFF.

The chain joins TRBV27 to TRBJ2-7, with D unresolved. The V and J ends lost 8 bases and 0 bases respectively, with 14 bases between them. The CDR3 covers 14 residues. Germline CDR1 is MNHEY and CDR2 is SMNVEV (reference sequence). Here the CDR3 DNA reads TGTGCCAGCGGCTTGGGTCATAGCTCCTACGAGCAGTACTTC. This translates into CASGLGHSSYEQYF.

This clonotype was counted at least ten times. The chain uses TRBV4-2 and TRBJ1-1, with D perhaps matching TRBD1 (5 bases). There are 15 residues in the CDR3. The V gene lost 0 bases and the J gene lost 6 bases, with 14 bases spanning the gap. Germline values: CDR1 LGHNA, CDR2 YNFKEQ. Written as DNA, the CDR3 is TGTGCCAGCAGCCAAGATGGCATGGGGGATTCTGAAGCTTTCTTT. Protein product: CASSQDGMGDSEAFF.

The chain combines TRBV27 with TRBJ2-7; D not certain. The germline CDR1 and CDR2 sequences are MNHEY and SMNVEV (reference sequence). The CDR3 extends over 14 amino acids. Trimming cost V 5 bases and J 3 bases, with 14 bases left between them. In DNA, the CDR3 is TGTGCCAGCAGTATCTCGGCTGTGAGCTACGAGCAGTACTTC. Its translation: CASSISAVSYEQYF.

In its sample, this clonotype was seen many times. The CDR3 DNA is TGCAGCGCGATAGGTACTAGCAACCCCGAGCAGTTCTTC. Protein product: CSAIGTSNPEQFF. This chain joins TRBV29-1 and TRBJ2-1; D possibly corresponds to TRBD2 (6 bases). There are 13 residues in the CDR3. Trimming took 7 bases from V and 10 from J, leaving 20 bases between them. Germline V gene lookup returns CDR1 SQVTM and CDR2 ANQGSEA.

This clonotype was detected many times. The chain has TRBV3-1 and TRBJ2-7; D is uncertain. With 4 bases removed from V and 2 bases from J, the gap between germline ends came to 18 bases. The CDR3 extends over 16 amino acids. The germline V gene encodes CDR1 LGHDT and CDR2 YNNKEL (reference sequence). CDR3 protein: CASSPIGSLGAYEQYF. DNA of the CDR3: TGTGCCAGCAGCCCGATCGGGTCTTTGGGTGCCTACGAGCAGTACTTC.

This clonotype was counted ten times or more. This chain joins TRBV24-1 and TRBJ2-2; D tentatively fits TRBD1 or TRBD2 (5 bases each). This CDR3 has 13 amino acids. V was trimmed by 2 bases and J by 8 bases, leaving 8 bases between them. Germline CDR1 and CDR2: KGHDR and SFDVKD. The chain's CDR3 is CATSDWGSGELFF. CDR3 sequence (DNA): TGTGCCACCAGTGATTGGGGGTCGGGGGAGCTGTTTTTT.

This clonotype was picked up many times. The rearrangement links TRBV28 to TRBJ2-1; 10 nucleotides line up with TRBD2. With V trimmed by 8 bases and J by 10 bases, 2 bases remained unmatched. Germline V CDR1 and CDR2: MDHEN, SYDVKM. CDR3 size: 11 residues. This CDR3 reads CASVLAGEQFF. The CDR3 region has the DNA TGTGCCAGCGTACTAGCGGGGGAGCAGTTCTTC.

At least ten counts were recorded for this clonotype. This rearrangement joins TRBV7-3 to TRBJ2-5; 13 bases line up with TRBD2. CDR3 length: 16 residues. From germline, CDR1 is SGHTA and CDR2 FQGTGA. V trimming: 5 bases; J trimming: 9 bases; junction bases outside the gene matches: 12. This CDR3 is CASSLQTSGGWGAQYF. CDR3 nucleotide sequence: TGTGCCAGCAGCCTCCAGACTAGCGGGGGGTGGGGGGCCCAGTACTTC.

This clonotype was seen many times. V gene TRBV11-2 combines with J gene TRBJ2-7; the D gene is possibly TRBD1 (5 bases). Germline V gene sequence: CDR1 SGHAT, CDR2 FQNNGV. The CDR3 contains 12 residues. Trimming shortened V by 1 base and J by 5 bases, and 6 bases separated the two germline ends. The CDR3 bases are TGTGCCAGCAGCTTAGGGACAAACGAGCAGTACTTC. Protein sequence: CASSLGTNEQYF.